This is a list of T cell receptor beta chains from one sample in a study of blood T cell repertoires in COVID-19. TCRdb's table, derived via immunoSEQ multiplex PCR, lists solely in-frame clones and lacks some. This sample has approximately 350,000 clones, with about 87% found just once. Sequencing was performed on peripheral blood. The receptors originated from a woman in her fifties or sixties with COVID-19, enrolled during active disease. Each CDR3 is given without its conserved first and last residue.

j_call	v_call	cdr3_aa
TRBJ1-1	TRBV11-3	ASSLLGVNTEAF
TRBJ2-7	TRBV7-8	ASSLSWAEQY
TRBJ1-6	TRBV11-2	ASSVGLINSPLH
TRBJ2-7	TRBV20-1	SASRGSIAYEQY
TRBJ1-6	TRBV24-1	ATSDLWRSNSPLH
TRBJ2-7	TRBV18	ASSPRGYEQY
TRBJ2-1	TRBV3-1/TRBV3-2	ASSHLRTSANEQF
TRBJ2-3	TRBV5-6	ASSLVLAGATDTQY
TRBJ2-2	TRBV6-4	ASSDDWTTNTGELF
TRBJ1-6	TRBV19	ASSDSSGFYNSPLH
TRBJ1-1	TRBV6-5	ASRTTAMNTEAF
TRBJ2-2	TRBV29-1	SVEEPSIRGSANTGELF
TRBJ2-5	TRBV4-2	ASSPGTSGPETQY
TRBJ1-2	TRBV7-2	ASSFTTGRVGYT
TRBJ2-7	TRBV5-1	ASSVISGKTYEQY
TRBJ2-7	TRBV19	ASSARTGYEQY
TRBJ1-2	TRBV4-1	ASSHPFHPGGYT
TRBJ1-4	TRBV5-1	ASSLGGRANEKLF
TRBJ1-2	TRBV29-1	SGVDSYGYT
TRBJ1-5	TRBV2	ASSERTAAQPQH
TRBJ2-1	TRBV7-9	ASSSGVTSGGRGNEQF
TRBJ2-1	TRBV19	ASREGHRQF
TRBJ2-7	TRBV24-1	AAGDRSNYEQY
TRBJ1-1	TRBV7-9	ASSQRQGNTEAF
TRBJ2-7	TRBV27	ASSLQAAYEQY
TRBJ2-7	TRBV27	ASSLSRLVGEQY
TRBJ2-2	TRBV24-1	ATSDPGQGDTGELF
TRBJ2-1	TRBV7-2	ASSLMSLNSYNEQF
TRBJ2-2	TRBV18	ASSRTSGKNTGELF
TRBJ2-5	TRBV4-2	ASSPGGRQAIGETQY
TRBJ2-1	TRBV30	AWSVRRDSLNEQF
TRBJ1-5	TRBV20-1	SASLSGGYNQPQH
TRBJ2-7	TRBV11-2	ASSLRRDVLYEQY
TRBJ1-1	TRBV7-9	ASSLRAGGTEAF
TRBJ2-7	TRBV5-6	ASSLRPGQGSYEQY
TRBJ2-2	TRBV25-1	ASRSTGGTGELF
TRBJ2-3	TRBV5-6	ASSLLALSTDTQY
TRBJ2-1	TRBV6-2/TRBV6-3	ASSYLIASSGRALLLNEQF
TRBJ2-1	TRBV24-1	ATSDSGYKRNEQF
TRBJ2-5	TRBV15	ATSRPSGTGGRETQY
TRBJ2-5	TRBV6-1	ASSDLTGLETQY
TRBJ2-1	TRBV5-1	ASSSGLRQF
TRBJ2-7	TRBV5-8	ASSILTSGSLYEQY
TRBJ2-7	TRBV7-2	ASSSDPRDRSSYEQY
TRBJ2-7	TRBV11-3	ASSIQVASYEQY